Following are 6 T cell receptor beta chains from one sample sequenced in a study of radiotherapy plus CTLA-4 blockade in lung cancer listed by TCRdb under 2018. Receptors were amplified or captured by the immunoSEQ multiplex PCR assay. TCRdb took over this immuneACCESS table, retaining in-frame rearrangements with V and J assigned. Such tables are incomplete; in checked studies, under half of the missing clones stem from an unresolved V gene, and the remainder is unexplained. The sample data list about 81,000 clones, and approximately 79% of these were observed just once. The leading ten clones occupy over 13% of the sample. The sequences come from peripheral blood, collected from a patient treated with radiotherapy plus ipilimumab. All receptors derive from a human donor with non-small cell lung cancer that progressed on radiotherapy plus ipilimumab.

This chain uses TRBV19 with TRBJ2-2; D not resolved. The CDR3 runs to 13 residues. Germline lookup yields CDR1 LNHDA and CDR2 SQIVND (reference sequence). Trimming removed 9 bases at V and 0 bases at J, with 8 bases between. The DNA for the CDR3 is TGTGCCAGCCCTACCCCGAACACCGGGGAGCTGTTTTTT. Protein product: CASPTPNTGELFF.

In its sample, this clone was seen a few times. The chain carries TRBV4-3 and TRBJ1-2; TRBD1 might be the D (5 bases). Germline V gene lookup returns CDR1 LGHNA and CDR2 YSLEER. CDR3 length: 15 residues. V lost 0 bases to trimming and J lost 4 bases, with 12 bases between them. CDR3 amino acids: CASSQERGPSYGYTF. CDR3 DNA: TGCGCCAGCAGCCAAGAGCGGGGACCTTCCTATGGCTACACCTTC.

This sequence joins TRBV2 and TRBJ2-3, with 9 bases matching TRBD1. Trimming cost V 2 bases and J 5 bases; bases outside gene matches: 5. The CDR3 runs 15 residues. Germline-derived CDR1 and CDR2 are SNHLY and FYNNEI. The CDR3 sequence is CASSEHTGGEDTQYF. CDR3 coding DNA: TGTGCCAGCAGTGAACACACAGGGGGCGAAGATACGCAGTATTTT.

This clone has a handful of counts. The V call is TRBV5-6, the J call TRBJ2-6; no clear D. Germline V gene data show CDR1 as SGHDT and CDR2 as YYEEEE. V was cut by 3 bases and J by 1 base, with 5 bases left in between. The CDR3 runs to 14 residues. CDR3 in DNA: TGTGCCAGCAGCTCCTATTCTGGGGCCAACGTCCTGACTTTC. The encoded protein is CASSSYSGANVLTF. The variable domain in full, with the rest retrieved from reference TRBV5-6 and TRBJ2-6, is DAGVTQSPTHLIKTRGQQVTLRCSPKSGHDTVSWYQQALGQGPQFIFQYYEEEERQRGNFPDRFSGHQFPNYSSELNVNALLLGDSALYLCASSSYSGANVLTFGAGSRLTVL.

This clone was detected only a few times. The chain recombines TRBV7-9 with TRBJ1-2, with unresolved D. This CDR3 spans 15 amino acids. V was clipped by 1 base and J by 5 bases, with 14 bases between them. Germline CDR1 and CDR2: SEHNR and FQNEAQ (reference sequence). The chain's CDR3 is CASSLGSGYGYGYTF. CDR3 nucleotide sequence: TGTGCCAGCAGCTTAGGAAGCGGTTATGGGTATGGCTACACCTTC.

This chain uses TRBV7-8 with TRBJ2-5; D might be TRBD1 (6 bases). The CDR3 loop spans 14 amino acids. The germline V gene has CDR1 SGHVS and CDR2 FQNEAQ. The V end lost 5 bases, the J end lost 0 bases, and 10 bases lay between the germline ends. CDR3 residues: CASSADSYQETQYF. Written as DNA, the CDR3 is TGTGCCAGCAGCGCGGACAGCTACCAAGAGACCCAGTACTTC.